Here is one T cell receptor beta chain with its context. Its antigen is not identified. The data derive from a study of graft-versus-host responses after intestinal transplantation. On the study more broadly: Grafts were multivisceral, liver-intestinal, or isolated intestinal. Anti-thymocyte globulin was used for induction in all recipients, who then took tacrolimus and steroids for approximately 3 years.

Method: immunoSEQ multiplex PCR; TCRdb's copy keeps in-frame clones and lacks some. There are roughly 100,000 clones in the sample; 90% to 95% occur only once, and 1% to 1.5% lies in the top ten. Study results and limitations: Researchers found peak circulating GvH clone levels linked to early post-transplant HvG declines. Allograft clonal ratios (graft-versus-host to host-versus-graft) were high in patients who had graft-donor T cell macrochimerism.

From germline, CDR1 is SGHVS and CDR2 FNYEAQ. Trimming pared 4 bases from V and 1 base from J, leaving 17 bases between. There are 17 residues in the CDR3. J is TRBJ1-5 and V is TRBV7-6; D is unclear. Sequencing was performed on unstimulated CD8+ T cells sorted from spleen or lymph node cells, taken before intestinal transplant. This receptor was identified in a human donor who received an intestinal transplant. Written as DNA, the CDR3 is TGTGCCAGCAGCTCCGGGGTGGGTCCGGGGAGCAATCAGCCCCAGCATTTT. Amino acids: CASSSGVGPGSNQPQHF.